The source of this TCR beta chain is a study of tumor-infiltrating lymphocytes in primary liver carcinoma. Study-wide background: The study enrolled male and female patients aged 30 to 69 years.

General study points: Pairs comparing tumor with adjacent tissue or blood overlapped less than pairs drawn from tumor regions. Merely some 7.5-25% of top clones spanned all five tumor regions.

This clonotype was picked up a small number of times. Its antigen is unknown. Unsorted bulk tissue, about 19-32 mg of it, served as the source for co-extraction of RNA and DNA. This CDR3 is built from 15 residues. Germline assignment: CDR1 ENHRY and CDR2 SYGVKD. V lost 0 bases, J lost 5 bases, and 6 bases stayed unmatched. The template, approximately 500 ng total RNA, yielded TCR beta cDNA made with a constant-region primer. A slightly modified ARM-PCR protocol with three nested multiplex PCR rounds produced these TCR beta libraries. Use of TRBV1-TRBV30 forward primers with a C-beta reverse primer characterized the first two PCR rounds, which lasted approximately 11 cycles each. TCRdb redid the calling of the multiplex PCR reads with MiXCR, one entry per CDR3 protein. Of 70,000 to 75,000 distinct CDR3 sequences detected, roughly 69% appear once; the ten largest clones hold roughly a quarter.

Sequenced: liver tumor tissue from sampling region 4. Indicated subset: tumor region T4, right-lateral pole. This receptor was obtained from a man between 35 and 55 years old with primary liver carcinoma and hepatitis B virus infection. V and J are TRBV10-3 and TRBJ2-7; 8 bases match TRBD2. The CDR3: CAISESDGRADEQYF. CDR3 DNA: TGTGCCATCAGTGAGTCCGACGGGAGGGCGGACGAGCAGTACTTC.